A single TCR beta chain is shown here with its context. This record comes from a study of blood T cell repertoires in COVID-19. Profiling relied on immunoSEQ multiplex PCR, and the TCRdb table lists in-frame clones only, not all of them. The table shows 65,000 or so clones, with around 80% occurring only once. CDR1 is MNHEY, CDR2 SVGAGI, per germline. This CDR3 has 12 amino acids. The ends lost 9 bases at V and 5 bases at J; junction bases unmatched: 4. V usage is TRBV6-5 and J usage is TRBJ1-1, with 9 bases that match TRBD1. Sequences were obtained from peripheral blood. The TCR originated in a man under 40 with COVID-19, enrolled during active disease. CDR3 protein: CASHRGLTEAFF. The CDR3 bases are TGTGCCAGTCACAGGGGGCTAACTGAAGCTTTCTTT.